One and the same sample provided the 23 T cell receptor beta chains below, sequenced in a study of shared clonotypes between healthy human individuals (dated by TCRdb to about 2020). The method was the immunoSEQ multiplex PCR assay. As stored in TCRdb, this immuneACCESS dataset retains in-frame rearrangements with V and J assigned. A fraction of the clones does not appear; measured against another copy, unresolved V genes explain less than half of the discrepancy, and the remainder lacks a known reason. The sample data list 2,100,000 or so clones, and 90% to 96% of these were observed just once. Jointly, the top ten make up around 0.13% of the sample. The sample taken for sequencing was naive CD4+ T cells sorted from blood. The sample's cell subset or site label is to be understood as: CD45RA+ positively selected. These receptors were obtained from a man between 18 and 29 years old in good health.

The chain recombines TRBV6-1 with TRBJ1-1; D gene uncertain. CDR3 size: 12 residues. V was pared by 2 bases and J by 6 bases, with 7 bases between. The germline gives CDR1 MNHNS, CDR2 SASEGT. The chain's CDR3 is CASSEWGAEAFF. The DNA for the CDR3 is TGTGCCAGCAGTGAATGGGGAGCTGAAGCTTTCTTT.

A single count supports this clone. V is TRBV7-9 and J is TRBJ2-5, with D possibly being TRBD1 (7 bases). There are 15 residues in the CDR3. The germline V and J ends were trimmed by 7 bases and 3 bases, with 18 bases remaining between them. The germline V gene encodes CDR1 SEHNR and CDR2 FQNEAQ (reference sequence). The CDR3 loop is CASTKRGTEEETQYF. The CDR3, as DNA: TGTGCCAGCACAAAACGGGGGACAGAGGAAGAGACCCAGTACTTC.

The rearrangement joins TRBV6-6 to TRBJ1-4; 9 bases are shared with TRBD1. Germline assignment: CDR1 MNHNY and CDR2 SVGAGI (reference sequence). The ends lost 5 bases at V and 4 bases at J; junction bases unmatched: 5. CDR3 length equals 15 residues. The CDR3 DNA reads TGTGCCAGCAGTCTGGGGACAGGGCTTAATGAAAAACTGTTTTTT. Translated: CASSLGTGLNEKLFF.

In the case of this clone: Different DNA sequences within this sample yield the same CDR3. This chain links TRBV15 with TRBJ2-7; TRBD1 matches at 10 bases. The CDR3 covers 14 residues. Per the germline V gene, CDR1 is LNHNV and CDR2 is YYDKDF (reference sequence). V dropped 3 bases and J dropped 4; count of bases not matched to a gene: 3. CDR3 amino acids: CATSRTGGGYEQYF. The CDR3 nucleotides are TGTGCCACCAGCAGGACAGGGGGCGGGTACGAGCAGTACTTC. Variable domain in full (rest from reference TRBV15 and TRBJ2-7): DAMVIQNPRYQVTQFGKPVTLSCSQTLNHNVMYWYQQKSSQAPKLLFHYYDKDFNNEADTPDNFQSRRPNTSFCFLDIRSPGLGDTAMYLCATSRTGGGYEQYFGPGTRLTVT.

The V gene is TRBV30, the J gene TRBJ2-7; TRBD1 matches at 9 bases. The CDR3 is 14 residues long. CDR1 GTSNPN and CDR2 SVGIG come from the germline V gene (reference sequence). After removal of 2 bases from V and 3 bases from J, the junction contained 5 bases not matched to a gene. The CDR3 sequence is CAWSTGGGGYEQYF. As DNA, the CDR3 is TGTGCCTGGAGTACAGGGGGCGGAGGCTACGAGCAGTACTTC. The whole variable domain, remainder taken from reference TRBV30 and TRBJ2-7, is SQTIHQWPATLVQPVGSPLSLECTVEGTSNPNLYWYRQAAGRGLQLLFYSVGIGQISSEVPQNLSASRPQDRQFILSSKKLLLSDSGFYLCAWSTGGGGYEQYFGPGTRLTVT.

The gene calls are TRBV5-4 and TRBJ1-6; no clear D gene. Trimming shortened V by 4 bases and J by 7 bases, and 15 bases separated the two germline ends. The CDR3 has 15 residues. Germline assignment: CDR1 SGHNT and CDR2 YYREEE (reference sequence). CDR3 sequence reads: CASSPRLVENSPLHF. The CDR3 coding sequence is TGTGCCAGCAGCCCCCGGCTGGTAGAGAATTCACCCCTCCACTTT.

This chain joins TRBV5-1 and TRBJ2-2; 8 nucleotides agree with TRBD1. Germline assignment: CDR1 SGHRS and CDR2 YFSETQ. The CDR3 extends over 16 amino acids. Unmatched junction bases numbered 5, after V lost 0 bases and J lost 4 bases. CDR3 DNA: TGCGCCAGCAGCTTGGTTGGACAGGGAAGCACCGGGGAGCTGTTTTTT. Its protein is CASSLVGQGSTGELFF. Based on the CDR3 plus reference TRBV5-1 and TRBJ2-2, the full variable domain is KAGVTQTPRYLIKTRGQQVTLSCSPISGHRSVSWYQQTPGQGLQFLFEYFSETQRNKGNFPGRFSGRQFSNSRSEMNVSTLELGDSALYLCASSLVGQGSTGELFFGEGSRLTVL.

This rearrangement joins TRBV7-9 to TRBJ1-2; possible D gene TRBD1, 6 bases. Germline CDR1 and CDR2: SEHNR and FQNEAQ (reference sequence). Deletions cut 1 base from V and 4 bases from J, with 16 bases between. The CDR3 sequence is 16 residues long. DNA for the CDR3: TGTGCCAGCAGCTTAGAAAGCTGGGGACACGGCTATGGCTACACCTTC. This gives the protein CASSLESWGHGYGYTF.

The CDR3 loop reads CASSGPSGTQYF. DNA of the CDR3: TGTGCCAGCAGTGGTCCCAGTGGGACCCAGTACTTC. The chain joins TRBV28 to TRBJ2-5, with D hard to call. This CDR3 region has 12 residues. Germline values: CDR1 MDHEN, CDR2 SYDVKM. V was shortened by 5 bases and J by 7 bases, with 11 bases between the two germline ends.

The chain recombines TRBV4-1 with TRBJ2-5; possible D gene TRBD1, 6 bases. V gave up 1 base and J gave up 5 bases, with 11 bases separating them. Per the germline V gene, CDR1 is MGHRA and CDR2 is YSYEKL. The CDR3 is 14 residues long. CDR3 amino acids: CASSQVQGHETQYF. The CDR3 DNA reads TGCGCCAGCAGCCAAGTCCAGGGGCACGAGACCCAGTACTTC.

This sequence joins TRBV5-1 and TRBJ2-2; 10 bases map to TRBD2. The ends lost 0 bases at V and 5 bases at J; junction bases unmatched: 4. Per the germline V gene, CDR1 is SGHRS and CDR2 is YFSETQ. There are 16 residues in the CDR3. CDR3: CASSLELAGATGELFF. As DNA, the CDR3 is TGCGCCAGCAGCTTGGAGCTAGCGGGAGCTACCGGGGAGCTGTTTTTT.

The chain carries TRBV4-1 and TRBJ2-5; TRBD2 matches at 12 bases. The V segment lost 0 bases and the J segment 4 bases; nucleotides outside the gene matches: 12. The CDR3 runs to 19 residues. The germline gives CDR1 MGHRA, CDR2 YSYEKL. In DNA, the CDR3 is TGCGCCAGCAGCCAAGATCGATCGACTAGCGGGAGAATAGGAGAGACCCAGTACTTC. Its translation is CASSQDRSTSGRIGETQYF.

This chain's CDR3 is CATSRDRGAKGQPQHF. The CDR3 nucleotides are TGTGCCACCAGCAGAGATCGGGGAGCAAAGGGTCAGCCCCAGCATTTT. The chain recombines TRBV15 with TRBJ1-5; D call uncertain. Germline loops: CDR1 LNHNV, CDR2 YYDKDF (reference sequence). The CDR3 length is 16 residues. V lost 0 bases to trimming and J lost 6 bases, with 15 bases between them.

CDR3 nucleotides: TGCGCCAGCAGCTCGGGACTAGCGGGCGGGGAGCTGTTTTTT. It translates to CASSSGLAGGELFF. The chain couples TRBV5-1 to TRBJ2-2, with 12 bases lining up with TRBD2. Germline V gene sequence: CDR1 SGHRS, CDR2 YFSETQ. V was clipped by 3 bases and J by 7 bases; unmatched bases: 1. This CDR3 contains 14 residues.

This chain links TRBV18 with TRBJ2-5; 10 nucleotides align to TRBD2. The CDR3 covers 16 residues. Germline V gene data show CDR1 as KGHSH and CDR2 as LQKENI. V gave up 1 base and J gave up 5 bases; unmatched junction bases: 7. DNA for the CDR3: TGTGCCAGCTCACCACGAAGGCTAGCGGGAGTTGAGACCCAGTACTTC. It translates to CASSPRRLAGVETQYF.

The chain links TRBV6-1 to TRBJ1-5, with 9 bases identical to TRBD1. The CDR3 has 15 residues. CDR1 is MNHNS and CDR2 is SASEGT in the germline V gene. Losses at the gene ends were 6 bases for V and 3 bases for J; bases not matched to a gene: 6. The CDR3 region is CASRLDRGPNQPQHF. The CDR3 region has the DNA TGTGCCAGCAGATTGGACAGGGGACCCAATCAGCCCCAGCATTTT.

V is TRBV30 and J is TRBJ1-3; weak D call: TRBD1 (6 bases). CDR3 length: 17 residues. Germline loops: CDR1 GTSNPN, CDR2 SVGIG (reference sequence). V was clipped by 0 bases and J by 0 bases, with 15 bases between them. The CDR3 region is CAWSVPITGSSGNTIYF. CDR3 in DNA: TGTGCCTGGAGTGTACCCATCACAGGGAGCTCTGGAAACACCATATATTTT.

This clone was observed a few times. CDR3 sequence reads: CASNTGEREKLFF. CDR3 bases: TGTGCCAGCAATACAGGGGAGCGCGAAAAACTGTTTTTT. This chain uses TRBV6-1 with TRBJ1-4; TRBD1 matches at 7 bases. Germline V gene sequence: CDR1 MNHNS, CDR2 SASEGT. CDR3 length: 13 amino acids. J lost 8 bases, V lost 7 bases, and 7 bases had no gene match.

This clone has more than one count but fewer than ten. The sample carries other DNA sequences with the same CDR3. J is TRBJ2-5 and V is TRBV11-2; no clear D. Germline V gives CDR1 SGHAT, CDR2 FQNNGV. V was pared by 2 bases and J by 5 bases, with 3 bases between. The CDR3 extends over 11 amino acids. This CDR3 reads CASSLMETQYF. The CDR3 DNA follows: TGTGCCAGCAGCTTAATGGAGACCCAGTACTTC.

The rearrangement uses TRBV7-9 and TRBJ2-5; TRBD1 or TRBD2 may be the D gene (5 bases each). The CDR3 is 15 amino acids. The V gene's germline CDR1 is SEHNR and CDR2 FQNEAQ (reference sequence). Trimming took off 2 bases at V and 5 bases at J, with 15 bases between the two ends. The chain's CDR3 is CASSLRRGRGETQYF. The CDR3, as DNA: TGTGCCAGCAGCTTACGTAGGGGCCGAGGGGAGACCCAGTACTTC. The entire variable domain, with the rest obtained from reference TRBV7-9 and TRBJ2-5, is as follows: DTGVSQNPRHKITKRGQNVTFRCDPISEHNRLYWYRQTLGQGPEFLTYFQNEAQLEKSRLLSDRFSAERPKGSFSTLEIQRTEQGDSAMYLCASSLRRGRGETQYFGPGTRLLVL.

The V gene is TRBV5-1, the J gene TRBJ2-5; TRBD1 aligns across 11 bases. Germline lookup yields CDR1 SGHRS and CDR2 YFSETQ. The CDR3 spans 14 residues. Unmatched junction bases numbered 3, after V lost 4 bases and J lost 4 bases. The CDR3 region has the DNA TGCGCCAGCAGCGAGGGACAGGGGGGAGAGACCCAGTACTTC. Amino acid sequence: CASSEGQGGETQYF.

About this clone: The same CDR3 is also encoded by other DNA sequences in this sample. This chain links TRBV2 with TRBJ2-6; D ambiguous. The V gene's germline CDR1 is SNHLY and CDR2 FYNNEI. CDR3 length: 12 amino acids. Trimming cost V 7 bases and J 1 base, with 2 bases left between them. CDR3 region: CASTSGANVLTF. The CDR3 DNA follows: TGTGCCAGCACATCTGGGGCCAACGTCCTGACTTTC.

This chain links TRBV25-1 with TRBJ1-6; TRBD1 is a possible D gene (5 bases). CDR1 and CDR2 from the germline V gene are MGHDK and SYGVNS. Trimming left V 3 bases short and J 5 bases short, with 11 bases between. The CDR3 totals 15 residues. This chain's CDR3 is CASSEAARDNSPLHF. The CDR3 nucleotides are TGTGCCAGCAGTGAGGCCGCCAGGGATAATTCACCCCTCCACTTT.